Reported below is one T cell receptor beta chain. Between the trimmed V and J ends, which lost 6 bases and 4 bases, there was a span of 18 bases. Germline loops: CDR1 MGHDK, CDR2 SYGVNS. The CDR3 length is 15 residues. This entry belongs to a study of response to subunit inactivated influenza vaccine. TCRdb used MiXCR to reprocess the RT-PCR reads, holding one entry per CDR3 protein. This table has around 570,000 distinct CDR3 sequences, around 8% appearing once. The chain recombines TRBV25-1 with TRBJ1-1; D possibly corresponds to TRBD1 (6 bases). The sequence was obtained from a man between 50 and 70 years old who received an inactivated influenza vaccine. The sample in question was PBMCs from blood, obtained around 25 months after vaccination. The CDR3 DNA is TGTGCCAGCAGCGAGACAGGTTTAGATGTCACTGAAGCTTTCTTT. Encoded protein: CASSETGLDVTEAFF. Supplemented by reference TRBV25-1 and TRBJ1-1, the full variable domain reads EADIYQTPRYLVIGTGKKITLECSQTMGHDKMYWYQQDPGMELHLIHYSYGVNSTEKGDLSSESTVSRIRTEHFPLTLESARPSHTSQYLCASSETGLDVTEAFFGQGTRLTVV.